This TCR beta chain was identified in a study of OX40 agonist ivuxolimab in advanced cancers. Overall study: In this trial design, patients received ivuxolimab intravenously at 0.01 to 10 mg/kg every 2 weeks. Partial responses, seen in three patients, involved one hepatocellular carcinoma and two cutaneous melanomas. Subjects had a mean age of roughly 57 years, with a range of about 23 to 90; approximately 83% were male.

Using immunoSEQ multiplex PCR, the repertoire was profiled, and TCRdb retains in-frame clones only, with some absent. The table shows just over 80,000 clones, with more than 75% occurring only once. This clone was recorded once. From germline, CDR1 is SGHRS and CDR2 YFSETQ. CDR3 length: 15 residues. V lost 3 bases and J 1 base, leaving 12 bases between the germline ends. The chain employs TRBV5-1 and TRBJ2-3; no clear D gene. The receptor's source is an adult with an advanced solid tumor such as melanoma, head and neck, liver or kidney cancer. The specimen was CD4+ or CD8+ T cells sorted from blood, collected in a trial of the OX40 agonist ivuxolimab. The CDR3 DNA reads as TGCGCCAGCAGCTCCCCGGTGGGTGGCACAGATACGCAGTATTTT. It is translated as CASSSPVGGTDTQYF.